The T cell receptor beta chain under discussion was sequenced for a study of post-analysis software for immune sequencing data. For the study at large: Some patients lacked subtype; others had relapsing-remitting, secondary progressive or progressive-relapsing disease.

Study outcomes and limitations: Significantly lower normalized Chao1 diversity was found in patients with multiple sclerosis relative to controls. Co-batched samples clustered tightly together by F measure. Patients showed TRBV5-6, TRBV5-1 and TRBV20-1 among a few TRBV segments more frequent than in controls.

On this clonotype itself: Its antigen is currently unknown.

Unique molecular identifiers were built into the TCR beta cDNA libraries. Roughly 500,000 cDNA molecules were obtained from around 1 to 9.1 million T cells. TCRdb itself ran the PCR reads through MiXCR, one entry per CDR3 protein. The data show around 400,000 distinct CDR3 sequences, less than 40% seen once. The CDR3 is 14 amino acids. Trimming left V 5 bases short and J 1 base short, with 10 bases between. This clonotype was obtained from a girl aged 5 to 17 with multiple sclerosis. The specimen was blood. The chain couples TRBV12-3 or TRBV12-4 to TRBJ2-3; D not resolved. Written as DNA, the CDR3 is TGTGCCAGCAGTCCGGCGGACGGCACAGATACGCAGTATTTT. Translating it yields CASSPADGTDTQYF.